Listed here are 13 T cell receptor beta chains from one sample, sequenced in a study of shared clonotypes between healthy human individuals. Libraries were prepared by immunoSEQ multiplex PCR; TCRdb keeps only in-frame clonotypes and omits some of them. The sample comprises some 490,000 clones, approximately 82% of which are singletons, and approximately 12% rests with the top ten. Sequences were obtained from PBMCs. All receptors come from a middle-aged woman in good health. Some clones in this sample may be carry-over from other donors' samples.

The rearrangement uses TRBV19 and TRBJ1-2; D is unresolved. This CDR3 is 11 amino acids long. V was pared by 7 bases and J by 4 bases, with 7 bases between. Germline CDR1 LNHDA, CDR2 SQIVND (reference sequence). This CDR3 is CASTPGYGYTF. The CDR3 DNA is TGTGCCAGTACTCCCGGCTATGGCTACACCTTC.

V usage is TRBV7-3 and J usage is TRBJ2-3; TRBD1 agrees at 9 bases. Germline V CDR1 and CDR2: SGHTA, FQGTGA. CDR3 size: 15 residues. V dropped 4 bases and J dropped 5; count of bases not matched to a gene: 7. The CDR3 spells CASSSNRGLGDTQYF. CDR3 sequence (DNA): TGTGCCAGCAGCTCGAACAGGGGGCTGGGAGATACGCAGTATTTT.

The CDR3 reads CASSQSALRKALVSNQPQHF. The CDR3 bases are TGCGCCAGCAGTCAATCGGCGTTAAGAAAGGCACTAGTTAGCAATCAGCCCCAGCATTTT. This chain joins TRBV23-1 and TRBJ1-5; D is unresolved. TRBV23-1 is an open reading frame whose function is uncertain. This CDR3 is built from 20 residues. V was trimmed by 0 bases and J by 0 bases, leaving 21 bases between them.

This clone has at least ten counts. The chain recombines TRBV30 with TRBJ2-3, with D hard to call. CDR3 length: 12 residues. V lost 2 bases, J lost 2 bases, and 5 bases lay in between. Germline V CDR1 and CDR2: GTSNPN, SVGIG (reference sequence). This CDR3 is CAWSSTTDTQYF. DNA of the CDR3: TGTGCCTGGAGTAGCACCACAGATACGCAGTATTTT.

CDR3 in DNA: TGTGCCACCAGCAGAGAAGGGACAGGGGGATATAGCAATCAGCCCCAGCATTTT. This translates into CATSREGTGGYSNQPQHF. The gene calls are TRBV15 and TRBJ1-5; TRBD1 matches at 11 bases. This CDR3 is 18 amino acids long. Germline CDR1 LNHNV, CDR2 YYDKDF (reference sequence). V lost 0 bases, J lost 0 bases, and 4 bases stayed unmatched.

The rearrangement uses TRBV19 and TRBJ1-1; a possible D gene is TRBD1 (6 bases). There are 14 residues in the CDR3. In germline, CDR1 is LNHDA, CDR2 SQIVND (reference sequence). Trimming took 4 bases from V and 1 from J, leaving 10 bases between them. In DNA, the CDR3 is TGTGCCAGTAGTACCGGGACAACGAACACTGAAGCTTTCTTT. It specifies CASSTGTTNTEAFF.

This clone has only one observation. This chain links TRBV20-1 with TRBJ2-1; 7 bases are shared with TRBD1. Germline lookup yields CDR1 DFQATT and CDR2 SNEGSKA (reference sequence). The CDR3 spans 11 residues. J was trimmed by 11 bases and V by 3 bases; bases with no gene match: 4. The CDR3 spells CSASRGPQQFF. CDR3 bases: TGCAGTGCTAGTAGGGGGCCTCAGCAGTTCTTC.

The chain links TRBV5-6 to TRBJ1-2, with TRBD1 matching over 8 bases. The CDR3 has 16 residues. Germline assignment: CDR1 SGHDT and CDR2 YYEEEE. J was trimmed by 0 bases and V by 2 bases; bases with no gene match: 6. The CDR3 nucleotides read TGTGCCAGCAGCTTAGACAGGGGACTTTCTAACTATGGCTACACCTTC. Its protein product is CASSLDRGLSNYGYTF.

The chain is built from TRBV2 and TRBJ2-7, with TRBD2 identical over 10 bases. CDR1 is SNHLY and CDR2 is FYNNEI in the germline V gene. V gave up 1 base and J gave up 3 bases; unmatched junction bases: 6. The CDR3 sequence is 16 residues long. As DNA, the CDR3 is TGTGCCAGCAGTGAAGGGCCTAGCGGGAGTCTCTACGAGCAGTACTTC. Its protein product is CASSEGPSGSLYEQYF.

The chain couples TRBV2 to TRBJ2-2; TRBD2 matches 8 bases. Germline values: CDR1 SNHLY, CDR2 FYNNEI. This CDR3 comprises 15 residues. Trimming cost V 5 bases and J 0 bases; bases outside gene matches: 2. The CDR3 protein is CASSPSGSNTGELFF. CDR3 DNA: TGTGCCAGCAGTCCTAGCGGGTCGAACACCGGGGAGCTGTTTTTT.

The chain couples TRBV27 to TRBJ2-7, with TRBD1 matching over 7 bases. Losses at the gene ends were 6 bases for V and 2 bases for J; bases not matched to a gene: 7. There are 14 residues in the CDR3. CDR1 MNHEY and CDR2 SMNVEV come from the germline V gene (reference sequence). CDR3 amino acids: CASRNLGQTYEQYF. In nucleotides, the CDR3 is TGTGCCAGCAGAAACCTGGGACAGACCTACGAGCAGTACTTC.

V is TRBV10-3 and J is TRBJ1-5; TRBD1 matches at 7 bases. Germline lookup yields CDR1 ENHRY and CDR2 SYGVKD. With 10 bases clipped from V and 0 bases from J, the junction kept 3 bases outside the gene matches. This CDR3 is 13 amino acids long. CDR3 in amino acids: CATGQVSNQPQHF. DNA of the CDR3: TGTGCCACCGGACAGGTTAGCAATCAGCCCCAGCATTTT.

The chain couples TRBV6-6 to TRBJ1-2; a possible D gene is TRBD1 (6 bases). CDR3 length equals 16 residues. Trimming left V 3 bases short and J 6 bases short, with 20 bases between. Germline CDR1 is MNHNY and CDR2 is SVGAGI (reference sequence). The CDR3, as DNA: TGTGCCAGCAGTTATGCTACAGGGACTCAAGGAAATGGCTACACCTTC. It is translated as CASSYATGTQGNGYTF.